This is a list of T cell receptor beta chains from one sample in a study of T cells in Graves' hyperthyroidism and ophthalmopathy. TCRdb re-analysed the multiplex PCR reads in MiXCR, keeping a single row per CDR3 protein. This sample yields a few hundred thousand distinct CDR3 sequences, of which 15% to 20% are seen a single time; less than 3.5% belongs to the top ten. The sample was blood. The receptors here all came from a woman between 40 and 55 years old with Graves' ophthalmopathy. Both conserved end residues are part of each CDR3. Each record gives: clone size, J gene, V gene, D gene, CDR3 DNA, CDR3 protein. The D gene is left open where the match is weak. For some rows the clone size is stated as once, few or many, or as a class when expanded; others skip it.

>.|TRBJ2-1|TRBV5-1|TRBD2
TGCGCCAGCAGAGTAGCGGGGGGGAATGAGCAGTTCTTC
CASRVAGGNEQFF
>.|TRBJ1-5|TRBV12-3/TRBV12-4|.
TGTGCCAGCAGTGGACATGAGCCCCAGCCCCAGCATTTT
CASSGHEPQPQHF
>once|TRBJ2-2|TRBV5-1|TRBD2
TGCGCCAGCAGCTTCAGACCGGGACTAGCGGGAGGCGGGACCGGGGAGCTGTTTTTT
CASSFRPGLAGGGTGELFF
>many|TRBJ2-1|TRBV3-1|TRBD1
TGTGCCAGCAGCCACCCAGGGGGCTCCTACAATGAGCAGTTCTTC
CASSHPGGSYNEQFF
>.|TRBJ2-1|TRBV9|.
TGTGCCAGCAGCCAGCAAAGCGGAGGATACAATGAGCAGTTCTTC
CASSQQSGGYNEQFF
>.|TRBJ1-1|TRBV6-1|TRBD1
TGTGCCAGCAAATCAGGGGGCACTGAAGCTTTCTTT
CASKSGGTEAFF
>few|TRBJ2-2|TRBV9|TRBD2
TGTGCCAGCAGCGTAGGACTAGCTGAAGTGGGTGTGAACACCGGGGAGCTGTTTTTT
CASSVGLAEVGVNTGELFF
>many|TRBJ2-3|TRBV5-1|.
TGCGCCAGCAGCTTGGACGGGGGACGGAGTGGAGATACGCAGTATTTT
CASSLDGGRSGDTQYF
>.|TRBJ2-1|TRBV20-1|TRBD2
TGCAGTGCTTTACCCACAGCGGGAGGCGGGGAGCAGTTCTTC
CSALPTAGGGEQFF
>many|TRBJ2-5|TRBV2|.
TGTGCCAGAAGATCCCCCGGGCCGGTGCAGGGGCTGATGAAGACCCAGTACTTC
CARRSPGPVQGLMKTQYF
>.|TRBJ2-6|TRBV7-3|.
TGTGCCAGCAGCTTAAACAGGGCAGGGGCCAACGTCCTGACTTTC
CASSLNRAGANVLTF
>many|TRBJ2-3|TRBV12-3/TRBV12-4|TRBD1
TGTGCCAGCAGTTTTGCCTCGATACAGGGGCCCTCAGATACGCAGTATTTT
CASSFASIQGPSDTQYF
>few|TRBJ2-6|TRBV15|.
TGTGCCACCAGCAGAGAGGGCACCTCTGGGGCCAACGTCCTGACTTTC
CATSREGTSGANVLTF